These 22 T cell receptor beta chains originate from one sample sequenced in a study of blood T cell repertoires in COVID-19. Clones were sequenced by immunoSEQ multiplex PCR, and TCRdb holds only the in-frame ones, with some missing. The sample lists about 260,000 clones; nearly 90% were seen once. The sample comprised peripheral blood. These receptor sequences come from a human donor in a cohort sampled during active COVID-19.

The CDR3 nucleotides are TGTGCCAGCGGGGTCGGGACCTACGAGCAGTACTTC. The encoded protein is CASGVGTYEQYF. The gene calls are TRBV3-1 (or the pseudogene TRBV3-2) and TRBJ2-7; a weak D match, TRBD2 (5 bases). The germline V and J ends were trimmed by 8 bases and 2 bases, with 10 bases remaining between them. There are 12 residues in the CDR3. The germline V gene encodes CDR1 LGHDT and CDR2 YNNKEL (reference sequence).

This sequence joins TRBV7-2 and TRBJ1-5; TRBD1 agrees at 8 bases. CDR1 is SGHTA and CDR2 is FQGNSA in the germline V gene. J gave up 6 bases and V 2 bases, and 6 bases lay outside the gene matches. The CDR3 length is 15 residues. CDR3 DNA sequence: TGTGCCAGCAGCTTACAGGGGGCGAATTCTCAGCCCCAGCATTTT. Its translation: CASSLQGANSQPQHF.

The V gene is TRBV4-3, the J gene TRBJ2-6; 9 bases align to TRBD1. From germline, CDR1 is LGHNA and CDR2 YSLEER. V lost 0 bases and J lost 2; bases outside the gene matches: 8. The CDR3 extends over 19 amino acids. The DNA of the CDR3 is TGCGCCAGCAGCCAAGATTACACAGGGGGCTTACCTGGGGCCAACGTCCTGACTTTC. Residues: CASSQDYTGGLPGANVLTF.

The chain carries TRBV7-9 and TRBJ2-7; 8 bases align to TRBD2. Looked up from germline, CDR1 is SEHNR and CDR2 is FQNEAQ (reference sequence). V lost 5 bases and J lost 6; bases outside the gene matches: 15. The length of the CDR3 is 16 residues. The CDR3 DNA reads TGTGCCAGCAGCCCCCCCCTCAGCGGGAGTCTCTCCGAGCAGTACTTC. Amino acids: CASSPPLSGSLSEQYF.

The CDR3 is CASQGPFYEQYF. The CDR3 DNA reads TGTGCCAGCCAGGGCCCCTTCTACGAGCAGTACTTC. The V and J genes are TRBV27 and TRBJ2-7; D perhaps matches TRBD1 (5 bases). The germline CDR1 and CDR2 sequences are MNHEY and SMNVEV (reference sequence). The ends were cut back, 8 bases at V and 3 bases at J, with 11 bases in the middle. The length of the CDR3 is 12 residues.

The rearrangement uses TRBV24-1 and TRBJ1-1; 9 bases align to TRBD1. V was clipped by 3 bases and J by 5 bases; unmatched bases: 6. The CDR3 has 15 amino acids. The germline V gene encodes CDR1 KGHDR and CDR2 SFDVKD. DNA for the CDR3: TGTGCCACCAGTGATCCCGGGACAGGGCATACTGAAGCTTTCTTT. Translation gives CATSDPGTGHTEAFF.

The chain is built from TRBV7-9 and TRBJ1-2; TRBD1 agrees at 8 bases. CDR1 is SEHNR and CDR2 is FQNEAQ in the germline V gene (reference sequence). The CDR3 contains 16 residues. J lost 7 bases, V lost 3 bases, and 13 bases had no gene match. CDR3 coding DNA: TGTGCCAGCAGCTTTGGGGACAGGCCGCTTTTGGGTGGCTACACCTTC. Its translation is CASSFGDRPLLGGYTF.

The rearrangement links TRBV5-8 to TRBJ2-1; tentative D call: TRBD2 (5 bases). The CDR3 contains 13 residues. The germline V and J ends were trimmed by 0 bases and 9 bases, with 10 bases remaining between them. The germline V gene encodes CDR1 SGHTS and CDR2 YDEGEE. The CDR3 DNA reads as TGTGCCAGCAGCTTGGTGGGCGGGCTTGAGCAGTTCTTC. This sequence encodes CASSLVGGLEQFF.

The CDR3 bases are TGTGCCAGCTCACCACCGGTGGGACTAGCGGGGGAAAAGCAGTACTTC. It yields the protein CASSPPVGLAGEKQYF. V gene TRBV18 combines with J gene TRBJ2-7; TRBD2 matches at 14 bases. Germline values: CDR1 KGHSH, CDR2 LQKENI. J gave up 8 bases and V 0 bases, and 6 bases lay outside the gene matches. The CDR3 contains 16 residues.

V and J are TRBV27 and TRBJ2-7, with D possibly TRBD2 on 6 matching bases. The CDR3 runs to 14 residues. Trimming pared 3 bases from V and 3 bases from J, leaving 12 bases between. Germline assignment: CDR1 MNHEY and CDR2 SMNVEV (reference sequence). The CDR3 DNA reads as TGTGCCAGCAGTTTTCGGGGGATAGGCTACGAGCAGTACTTC. It translates to CASSFRGIGYEQYF.

The rearrangement joins TRBV6-5 to TRBJ1-5, with TRBD1 matching 7 bases. Germline V gene sequence: CDR1 MNHEY, CDR2 SVGAGI. The CDR3 length is 14 residues. V lost 10 bases to trimming and J lost 3 bases; unmatched junction nucleotides: 9. CDR3 amino acids: CATGGGDFNQPQHF. CDR3 nucleotide sequence: TGTGCCACAGGGGGAGGAGATTTCAATCAGCCCCAGCATTTT.

The chain uses TRBV30 and TRBJ2-1; 9 bases match TRBD2. CDR1 GTSNPN and CDR2 SVGIG come from the germline V gene (reference sequence). The CDR3 extends over 14 amino acids. Germline trimming cut 3 bases from V and 3 bases from J; bases unmatched to any gene: 3. The chain's CDR3 is CAWRVTSGYNEQFF. Written as DNA, the CDR3 is TGTGCCTGGAGGGTGACTAGCGGCTACAATGAGCAGTTCTTC.

The V and J genes are TRBV4-3 and TRBJ2-1; TRBD2 is a possible D gene (6 bases). The CDR3 is made up of 17 amino acids. CDR1 LGHNA and CDR2 YSLEER come from the germline V gene. Trimming cost V 4 bases and J 8 bases, with 24 bases left between them. The CDR3 loop is CASSRRDSPRGGDEQFF. DNA of the CDR3: TGCGCCAGCAGCCGGCGGGACTCCCCGCGGGGTGGCGATGAGCAGTTCTTC.

This clone was seen only once. The V gene is TRBV28, the J gene TRBJ1-1, with D perhaps TRBD1 (5 bases). The CDR3 extends over 12 amino acids. Germline V CDR1 and CDR2: MDHEN, SYDVKM. V was pared by 2 bases and J by 11 bases, with 12 bases between. The CDR3 DNA follows: TGTGCCAGCAGTTTACGGGGACTTGGGGCTTTCTTT. Translating gives CASSLRGLGAFF.

This clone showed up just once. This sequence joins TRBV9 and TRBJ2-7, with 7 bases that match TRBD1. V shed 0 bases and J 5 bases; nucleotides not matched to a gene: 11. This CDR3 has 16 residues. CDR1 is SGDLS and CDR2 is YYNGEE in the germline V gene. The CDR3 DNA sequence: TGTGCCAGCAGCGTAGCTGCCGGGACAGCTAAGGACGAGCAGTACTTC. The encoded protein is CASSVAAGTAKDEQYF.

The chain couples TRBV5-6 to TRBJ1-2; no clear D gene. The CDR3 loop spans 13 amino acids. Germline V CDR1 and CDR2: SGHDT, YYEEEE. V was clipped by 5 bases and J by 6 bases, with 14 bases between them. This CDR3 reads CASRLGSLDGYTF. The CDR3 nucleotides read TGTGCCAGCAGGCTAGGGAGCCTGGATGGCTACACCTTC.

V usage is TRBV6-2 or TRBV6-3 and J usage is TRBJ1-5; 7 bases line up with TRBD1. After removal of 2 bases from V and 1 base from J, the junction contained 8 bases not matched to a gene. The germline gives CDR1 MNHEY, CDR2 SVGEGT. There are 17 residues in the CDR3. The CDR3 reads CASSYLTGANSNQPQHF. Here the CDR3 DNA reads TGTGCCAGCAGTTACCTCACAGGGGCTAACAGCAATCAGCCCCAGCATTTT.

V is TRBV5-4 and J is TRBJ2-7; D is possibly TRBD1 (6 bases). V was pared by 0 bases and J by 4 bases, with 8 bases between. The CDR3 length is 13 residues. In germline, CDR1 is SGHNT, CDR2 YYREEE (reference sequence). The CDR3 loop is CASSLDREYEQYF. For the CDR3, the DNA is TGTGCCAGCAGCTTGGACAGGGAATACGAGCAGTACTTC.

The chain uses TRBV5-1 and TRBJ2-3; D is unresolved. Germline V CDR1 and CDR2: SGHRS, YFSETQ. V was trimmed by 1 base and J by 1 base, leaving 7 bases between them. The CDR3 runs to 14 residues. This chain's CDR3 is CASSLTDRTDTQYF. The CDR3 DNA is TGCGCCAGCAGCTTGACTGATCGCACAGATACGCAGTATTTT.

V and J are TRBV28 and TRBJ1-4, with D unclear. Looked up from germline, CDR1 is MDHEN and CDR2 is SYDVKM. V lost 2 bases and J 4 bases, leaving 14 bases between the germline ends. The CDR3 runs 16 residues. CDR3 DNA: TGTGCCAGCAGTTTAGCCCTGAGGGAGCATAATGAAAAACTGTTTTTT. As protein: CASSLALREHNEKLFF.

This clone appeared a single time. This chain uses TRBV5-1 with TRBJ1-2, with 9 bases aligning to TRBD1. This CDR3 is built from 18 residues. J was trimmed by 4 bases and V by 2 bases; bases with no gene match: 15. Per the germline V gene, CDR1 is SGHRS and CDR2 is YFSETQ. The CDR3 loop reads CASSFSGDRDGRLYGYTF. In DNA, the CDR3 is TGCGCCAGCAGCTTCTCCGGGGACAGGGATGGTAGGCTCTATGGCTACACCTTC.

This clone was observed a single time. The chain joins TRBV6-2 or TRBV6-3 to TRBJ1-6; D not certain. There are 14 residues in the CDR3. CDR1 and CDR2 from the germline V gene are MNHEY and SVGEGT. Trimming left V 7 bases short and J 8 bases short, with 15 bases between. CDR3 in amino acids: CASTPPGRDSPLHF. The CDR3 nucleotides read TGTGCCAGCACCCCTCCCGGGAGGGATTCACCCCTCCACTTT.